Listed here are 2 T cell receptor beta chains from one sample, sequenced in a study of tumor-infiltrating lymphocytes in primary liver carcinoma. Blood RNA was derived from unsorted whole blood, and germline DNA was extracted too. The researchers produced TCR beta cDNA from approximately 0.45 ug total RNA with a constant-region primer. What produced the TCR beta libraries was three nested multiplex PCR rounds using slightly modified ARM-PCR. The first two PCR rounds, approximately 10 cycles each, used TRBV1-TRBV30 forward primers and a C-beta reverse primer. A single record per CDR3 protein comes from TCRdb applying MiXCR to the multiplex PCR reads. Of around 330,000 distinct CDR3 sequences in the sample, more than 55% are singletons; the top ten hold about 8.4%. The sample comprised peripheral blood. The receptors shown here come from a man aged 40-49 years with primary liver carcinoma and hepatitis B virus infection.

In the case of this clonotype: A much larger clone lies a single base off, so this may be a read error. The rearrangement joins TRBV10-3 to TRBJ2-2, with TRBD1 matching over 8 bases. The germline CDR1 and CDR2 sequences are ENHRY and SYGVKD. The CDR3 has 19 residues. J gave up 6 bases and V 11 bases, and 26 bases lay outside the gene matches. The CDR3 spells CAPKAPRTGRPRNAGELFF. The DNA of the CDR3 is TGTGCCCCCAAGGCTCCCCGGACAGGGCGCCCTCGAAACGCCGGGGAGCTGTTTTTT.

On this clonotype itself: A clone one base away is much larger, so this may be a read error. The gene calls are TRBV6-2 or TRBV6-3 and TRBJ2-3; D is ambiguous. This CDR3 is 14 amino acids long. Germline values: CDR1 MNHEY, CDR2 SVGEGT. CDR3 sequence: CDSSSPRLGDTQYF. CDR3 nucleotides: TGTGACAGCAGTTCGCCGAGACTTGGGGATACGCAGTATTTT.